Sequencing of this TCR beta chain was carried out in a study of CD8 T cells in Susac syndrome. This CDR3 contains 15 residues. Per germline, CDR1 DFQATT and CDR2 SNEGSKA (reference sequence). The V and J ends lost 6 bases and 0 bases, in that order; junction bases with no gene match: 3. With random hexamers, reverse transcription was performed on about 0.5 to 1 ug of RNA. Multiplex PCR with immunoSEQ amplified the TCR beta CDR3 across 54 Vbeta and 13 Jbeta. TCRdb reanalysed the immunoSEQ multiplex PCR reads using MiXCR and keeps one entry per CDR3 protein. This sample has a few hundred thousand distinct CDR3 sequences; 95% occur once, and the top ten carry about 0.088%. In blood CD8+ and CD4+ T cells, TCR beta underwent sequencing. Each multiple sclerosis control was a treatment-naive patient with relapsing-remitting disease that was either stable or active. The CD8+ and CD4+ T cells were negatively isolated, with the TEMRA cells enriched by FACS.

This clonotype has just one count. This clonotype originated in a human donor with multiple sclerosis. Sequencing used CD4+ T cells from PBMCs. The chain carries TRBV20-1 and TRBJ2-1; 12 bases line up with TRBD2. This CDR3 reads CSALAGGISYNEQFF. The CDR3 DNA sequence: TGCAGTGCCCTAGCGGGAGGGATCTCCTACAATGAGCAGTTCTTC.